This T cell receptor beta chain appears in the sequencing data of a study of regulatory T cells in long-lasting Graves disease (TCRdb year 2021). Regarding the complete study: Persistent Graves' disease meant more than 5 years of antithyroid drug treatment with TSH receptor autoantibodies that stayed positive. Peripheral blood TCR sequencing and RNA sequencing compared persistent Graves' disease patients with newly diagnosed Graves' disease patients. The study took place in China and was registered as a clinical trial. A total of 33 samples underwent TCR sequencing, from roughly 13 patients with persistent Graves' disease and some 20 patients with newly diagnosed Graves' disease. Antithyroid drugs had been taken for approximately 9.5 years on average by persistent Graves' disease patients in the clinical cohort. The paper's findings and limits, for the study overall: The authors noted that the small sample size was a limitation that may lower accuracy. Patients with persistent disease shared more public clonotypes (about 2,900) than newly diagnosed patients did (about 1,000). Lower TCR Shannon entropy and fewer highly expanded clones were observed in persistent Graves' disease patients than in newly diagnosed patients, which suggested clonal expansion. TRBV28, TRBJ1-2 and TRBJ2-5 were preferentially used in persistent disease, while TRBV20-1 and TRBJ2-1 were favored in newly diagnosed disease. Peripheral blood alone was examined, since thyroid tissue, which constituted the primary lesion, could not be accessed. Sequencing and analysis were restricted to the TCR beta chain.

From the cysteine through the phenylalanine, the CDR3 covers 15 amino acids. Only the CDR3 DNA is retained, 45 bases long and in frame from the first base. At the junction V is shortened by 1 base and J by 1 base, with 8 bases in between. CDR1 is given as SGHTA and CDR2 as FQGNSA, both from the germline V gene. The sample's time point label is to be understood as: persistent/refractory GD, antithyroid drugs over 5 years with positive TRAb. For both TCR sequencing and RNA sequencing, RNA was extracted from PBMCs using TRIzol. Graves' disease was diagnosed according to American Thyroid Association guidelines. The patients came from an endocrinology department in Xi'an, China. Each patient gave around 9 milliliters of peripheral blood, collected in an EDTA anticoagulant tube. Ficoll Paque Plus density gradient separation was used to isolate PBMCs, and no further T cell sorting was performed. An Agilent 2100 Bioanalyzer and agarose gel were used to check RNA quality, while a NanoDrop 2000 measured RNA concentration.

The library was obtained by multiplex PCR. The data were produced on an Illumina HiSeq 4000. CDR3 regions were amplified by Arm-PCR with iRepertoire HTBI primers to construct TCR beta libraries. PCR products were gel purified before sequencing. The authors processed their data as follows. Gene usage analysis of CDR3 amino acid clonotypes relied on the approximately 68 TRBV and around 14 TRBJ segments identified across samples. Filtered high-quality paired reads were merged into contigs using COPE and FqMerger. Contigs were aligned with BLAST to IMGT TRBV, TRBD and TRBJ reference genes, and CDR3 was defined per IMGT. Clonotypes above 0.1% frequency were classified as highly expanded clones. Repertoire diversity was measured by Shannon entropy, and V-J evenness by the Gini coefficient. Public clonotypes were defined as clonotypes shared by more than one individual. TCRdb applied fastp at Q25 and MiXCR to the public reads, then kept only in-frame beta chains. When rows share a CDR3 protein, they turn into one entry using the most common DNA and genes. TCRdb assigned the V and J calls; the authors' analysis was not used. This sample has 700,000 or so distinct CDR3 sequences in its table, and about 32% of those were observed once. The top ten hold around 40% of the sample.

Concerning this clonotype: Its antigen is unknown. No much larger clone is present one base from it, and per-base qualities are unavailable.

The starting material was peripheral blood mononuclear cells (PBMCs), obtained when the disease was refractory, from a patient treated with antithyroid drugs. The sequence was obtained from a female donor with Graves disease. The chain was built from TRBV7-2 and TRBJ1-5; too little of a D gene remains to name it. The nucleotide sequence reads TGTGCCAGCAGCTTAGGGCAGAGGAGCAATCAGCCCCAGCATTTT. This is translated as CASSLGQRSNQPQHF.